This T cell receptor (beta chain) was identified during a study of early T cells in non-severe SARS-CoV-2 infection. This clonotype was detected ten times or more. TCRdb used MiXCR to reprocess the 5' RACE reads, holding one entry per CDR3 protein. The sample carries about 83,000 distinct CDR3 sequences, roughly 10% recorded once. Between the trimmed V and J ends, which lost 3 bases and 3 bases, there was a span of 15 bases. The CDR3 contains 15 residues. Germline V lookup: CDR1 DFQATT, CDR2 SNEGSKA (reference sequence). The receptor comes from an adult who was a healthcare worker with PCR-confirmed SARS-CoV-2 infection or an uninfected control (not recorded which). V and J are TRBV20-1 and TRBJ1-5; no definite D call. The sequenced sample was whole blood, obtained at baseline. In DNA, the CDR3 is TGCAGTGCTAGCCGGCTACAGACTGACAATCAGCCCCAGCATTTT. As protein: CSASRLQTDNQPQHF.